This is a list of T cell receptor beta chains from one sample in a study of cytomegalovirus exposure and HLA in healthy donors. The protocol was immunoSEQ multiplex PCR, while the TCRdb copy is restricted to in-frame clones and leaves out a portion. The sample gives 150,000 to 200,000 clones, over 75% of which show up once; less than 2.5% is in the top ten. The sequenced material came from PBMCs. These receptors all stem from a woman aged 45-60 years in good health and CMV-seronegative. Both conserved end residues are part of each CDR3. Size tells how often a clone was seen (once, few, many) or the class of an expanded clone, and some rows leave it out.

TRBJ1-5	.	15	TRBV7-2	CASSPTRENNQPQHF
TRBJ2-7	.	12	TRBV2	CASSRTSNEQYF
TRBJ1-2	few	17	TRBV5-6	CASSLFGGSETNYGYTF
TRBJ2-3	.	15	TRBV6-4	CASRARERSTDTQYF
TRBJ2-7	.	14	TRBV6-5	CASSYSGGHYEQYF
TRBJ2-1	.	11	TRBV6-1	CASSEIIRQFF
TRBJ2-1	.	19	TRBV30	CAWRPWQGKQTSGSYEQFF
TRBJ2-5	.	12	TRBV11-3	CASSKTGGTQYF
TRBJ2-7	.	14	TRBV15	CATSLVSGGSEQYF
TRBJ2-2	.	19	TRBV28	CASSVPGLAGGRDTGELFF
TRBJ1-1	.	11	TRBV18	CASSPRGEAFF
TRBJ1-5	.	14	TRBV10-3	CAIKGQHSNQPQHF
TRBJ2-1	.	18	TRBV5-1	CASSLGASGRSLEGEQFF
TRBJ2-3	.	14	TRBV6-1	CASQDRRGTDTQYF
TRBJ2-1	.	17	TRBV27	CASSLLPQAGVPWEQFF
TRBJ1-2	.	12	TRBV28	CASSPQYYGYTF
TRBJ1-1	.	13	TRBV29-1	CSALSTVNTEAFF